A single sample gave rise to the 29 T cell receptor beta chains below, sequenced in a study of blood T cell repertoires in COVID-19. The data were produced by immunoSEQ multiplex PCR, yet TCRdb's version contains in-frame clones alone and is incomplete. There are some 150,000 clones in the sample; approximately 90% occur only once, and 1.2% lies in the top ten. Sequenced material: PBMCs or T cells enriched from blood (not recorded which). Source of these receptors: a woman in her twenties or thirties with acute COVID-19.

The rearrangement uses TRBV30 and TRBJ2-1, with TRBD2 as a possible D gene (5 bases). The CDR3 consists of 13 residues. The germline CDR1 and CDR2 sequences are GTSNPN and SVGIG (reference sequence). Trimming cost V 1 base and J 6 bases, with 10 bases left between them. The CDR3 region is CAWSASRANEQFF. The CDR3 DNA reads TGTGCCTGGAGTGCATCGCGGGCCAATGAGCAGTTCTTC.

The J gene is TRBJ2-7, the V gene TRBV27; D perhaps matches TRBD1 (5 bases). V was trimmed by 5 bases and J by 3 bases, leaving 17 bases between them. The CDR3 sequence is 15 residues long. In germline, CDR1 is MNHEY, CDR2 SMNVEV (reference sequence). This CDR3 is CASSTPPGQGYEQYF. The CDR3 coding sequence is TGTGCCAGCAGTACCCCCCCCGGTCAGGGCTACGAGCAGTACTTC.

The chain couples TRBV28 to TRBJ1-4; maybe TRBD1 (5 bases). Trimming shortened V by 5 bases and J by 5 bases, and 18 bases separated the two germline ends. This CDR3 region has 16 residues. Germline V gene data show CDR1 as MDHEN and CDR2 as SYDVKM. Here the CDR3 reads CASSPAGHLKNEKLFF. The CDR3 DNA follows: TGTGCCAGCAGTCCCGCCGGACATCTAAAGAATGAAAAACTGTTTTTT.

CDR3: CASTPSGSGNTIYF. Written as DNA, the CDR3 is TGTGCCAGCACCCCCTCGGGCTCTGGAAACACCATATATTTT. The V and J genes are TRBV28 and TRBJ1-3; D is ambiguous. Trimming took off 7 bases at V and 0 bases at J, with 10 bases between the two ends. CDR1 and CDR2 from the germline V gene are MDHEN and SYDVKM. CDR3 size: 14 residues.

The CDR3 loop is CASSYTGGLDEQFF. The CDR3 DNA follows: TGTGCCAGCAGCTATACAGGGGGCCTGGATGAGCAGTTCTTC. The V and J genes are TRBV11-2 and TRBJ2-1; TRBD1 aligns across 9 bases. The V segment lost 4 bases and the J segment 8 bases; nucleotides outside the gene matches: 6. Germline lookup yields CDR1 SGHAT and CDR2 FQNNGV. The CDR3 extends over 14 amino acids.

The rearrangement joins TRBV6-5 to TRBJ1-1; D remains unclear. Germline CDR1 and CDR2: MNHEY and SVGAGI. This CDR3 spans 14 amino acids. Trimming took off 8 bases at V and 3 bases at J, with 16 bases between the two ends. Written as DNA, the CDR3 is TGTGCCAGCCGAGGAGGGTTCGCGGACACTGAAGCTTTCTTT. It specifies CASRGGFADTEAFF.

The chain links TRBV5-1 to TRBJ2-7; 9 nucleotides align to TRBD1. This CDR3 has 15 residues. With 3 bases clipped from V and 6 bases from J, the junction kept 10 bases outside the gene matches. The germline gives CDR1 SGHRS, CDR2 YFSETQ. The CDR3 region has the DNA TGCGCCAGCAGCTGGGGACAGGGTAATCTGGGCGAGCAGTACTTC. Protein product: CASSWGQGNLGEQYF.

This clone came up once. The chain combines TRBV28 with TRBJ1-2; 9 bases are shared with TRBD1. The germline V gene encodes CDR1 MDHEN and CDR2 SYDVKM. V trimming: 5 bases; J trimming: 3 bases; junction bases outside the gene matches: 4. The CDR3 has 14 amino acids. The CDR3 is CASSPGQGYYGYTF. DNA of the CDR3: TGTGCCAGCAGTCCCGGACAGGGGTACTATGGCTACACCTTC.

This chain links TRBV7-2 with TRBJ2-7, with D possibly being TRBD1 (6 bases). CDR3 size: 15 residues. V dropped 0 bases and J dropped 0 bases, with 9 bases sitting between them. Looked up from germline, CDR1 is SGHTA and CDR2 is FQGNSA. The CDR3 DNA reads TGTGCCAGCAGCTTAGCATCCAGGGGCTCCTACGAGCAGTACTTC. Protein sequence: CASSLASRGSYEQYF.

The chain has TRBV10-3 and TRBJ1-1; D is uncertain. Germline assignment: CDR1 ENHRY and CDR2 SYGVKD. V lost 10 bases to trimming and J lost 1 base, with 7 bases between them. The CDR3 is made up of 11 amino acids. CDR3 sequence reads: CATRENTEAFF. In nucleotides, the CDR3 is TGTGCCACGCGGGAGAACACTGAAGCTTTCTTT.

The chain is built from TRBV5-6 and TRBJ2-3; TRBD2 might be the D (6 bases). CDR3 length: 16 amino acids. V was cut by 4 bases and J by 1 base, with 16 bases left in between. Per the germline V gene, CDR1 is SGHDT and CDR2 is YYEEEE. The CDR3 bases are TGTGCCAGCAGCCCACAACTAGCTGGAGGCACAGATACGCAGTATTTT. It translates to CASSPQLAGGTDTQYF.

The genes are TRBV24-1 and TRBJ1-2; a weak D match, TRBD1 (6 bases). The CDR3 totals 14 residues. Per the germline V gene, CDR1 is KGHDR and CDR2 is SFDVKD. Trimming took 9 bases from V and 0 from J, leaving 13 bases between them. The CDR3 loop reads CATHPGTSNYGYTF. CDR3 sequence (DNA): TGTGCCACCCACCCTGGGACATCTAACTATGGCTACACCTTC.

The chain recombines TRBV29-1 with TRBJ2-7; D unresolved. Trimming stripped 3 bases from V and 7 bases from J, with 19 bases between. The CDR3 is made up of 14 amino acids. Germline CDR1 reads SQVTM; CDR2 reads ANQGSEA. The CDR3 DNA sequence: TGCAGCGTTGAGATGGATGGGCCGCGAGAGGAGCAGTACTTC. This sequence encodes CSVEMDGPREEQYF.

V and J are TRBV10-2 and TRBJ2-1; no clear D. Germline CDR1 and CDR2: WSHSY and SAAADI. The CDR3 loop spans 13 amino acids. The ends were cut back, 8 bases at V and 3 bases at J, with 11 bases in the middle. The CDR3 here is CASVDLNYNEQFF. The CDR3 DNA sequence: TGCGCCAGCGTCGATCTAAACTACAATGAGCAGTTCTTC.

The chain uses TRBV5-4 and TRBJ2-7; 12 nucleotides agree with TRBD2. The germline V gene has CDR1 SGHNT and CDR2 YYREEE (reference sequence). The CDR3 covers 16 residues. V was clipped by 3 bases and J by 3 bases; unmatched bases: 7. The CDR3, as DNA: TGTGCCAGCAGCTCGATTCTAGCGGGAGGGGACTACGAGCAGTACTTC. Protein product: CASSSILAGGDYEQYF.

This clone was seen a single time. The CDR3, as DNA: TGTGCCAGCAGTTTGAATGGTCTCGGTAGCTCCTATGGCTACACCTTC. This codes for CASSLNGLGSSYGYTF. The gene calls are TRBV27 and TRBJ1-2; D unclear. The CDR3 spans 16 residues. CDR1 is MNHEY and CDR2 is SMNVEV in the germline V gene (reference sequence). The V end was cut by 3 bases, the J end by 4 bases, with 18 bases between.

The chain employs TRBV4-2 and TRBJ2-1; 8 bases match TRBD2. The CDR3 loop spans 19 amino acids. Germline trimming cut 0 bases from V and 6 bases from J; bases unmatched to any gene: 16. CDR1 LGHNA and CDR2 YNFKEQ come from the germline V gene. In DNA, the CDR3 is TGTGCCAGCAGCCAAGAAGGCCCAACCCAGCGGGAGAGGGGCAATGAGCAGTTCTTC. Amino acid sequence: CASSQEGPTQRERGNEQFF.

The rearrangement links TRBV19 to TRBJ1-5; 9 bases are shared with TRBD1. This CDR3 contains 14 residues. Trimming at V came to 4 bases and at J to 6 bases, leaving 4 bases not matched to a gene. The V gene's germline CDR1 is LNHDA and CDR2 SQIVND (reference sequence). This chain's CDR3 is CASSTGTGFQPQHF. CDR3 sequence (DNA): TGTGCCAGTAGTACCGGGACAGGGTTTCAGCCCCAGCATTTT.

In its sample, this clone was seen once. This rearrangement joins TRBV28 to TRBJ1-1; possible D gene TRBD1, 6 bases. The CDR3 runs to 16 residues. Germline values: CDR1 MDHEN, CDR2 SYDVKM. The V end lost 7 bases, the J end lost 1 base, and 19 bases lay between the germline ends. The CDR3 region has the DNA TGTGCCAGCAAGACGGGGGGGCTGTTCACGAACACTGAAGCTTTCTTT. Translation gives CASKTGGLFTNTEAFF.

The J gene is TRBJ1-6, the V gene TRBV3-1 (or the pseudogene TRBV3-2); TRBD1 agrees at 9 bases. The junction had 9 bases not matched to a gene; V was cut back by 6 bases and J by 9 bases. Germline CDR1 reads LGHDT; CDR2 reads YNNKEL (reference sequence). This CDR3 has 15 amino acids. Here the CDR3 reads CASSLGQGTSSPLHF. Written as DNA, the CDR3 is TGTGCCAGCAGTCTCGGACAGGGGACGAGTTCACCCCTCCACTTT.

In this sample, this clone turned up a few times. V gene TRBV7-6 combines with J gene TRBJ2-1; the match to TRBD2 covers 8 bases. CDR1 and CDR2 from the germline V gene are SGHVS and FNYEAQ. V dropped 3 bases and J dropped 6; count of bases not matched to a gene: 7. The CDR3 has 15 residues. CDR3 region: CASSLLAGGFNEQFF. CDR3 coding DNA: TGTGCCAGCAGCTTGCTAGCGGGTGGGTTCAATGAGCAGTTCTTC. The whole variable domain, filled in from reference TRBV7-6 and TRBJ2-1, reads GAGVSQSPRYKVTKRGQDVALRCDPISGHVSLYWYRQALGQGPEFLTYFNYEAQQDKSGLPNDRFSAERPEGSISTLTIQRTEQRDSAMYRCASSLLAGGFNEQFFGPGTRLTVL.

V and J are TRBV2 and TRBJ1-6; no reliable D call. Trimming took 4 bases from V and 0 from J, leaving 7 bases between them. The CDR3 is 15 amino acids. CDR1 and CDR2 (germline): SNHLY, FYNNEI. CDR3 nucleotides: TGTGCCAGCAGTGTGCCGAGCTCCTATAATTCACCCCTCCACTTT. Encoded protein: CASSVPSSYNSPLHF.

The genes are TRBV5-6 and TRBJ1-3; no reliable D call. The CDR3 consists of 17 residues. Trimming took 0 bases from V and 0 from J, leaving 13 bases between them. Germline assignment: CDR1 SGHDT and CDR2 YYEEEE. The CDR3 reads CASSLDPDGYSGNTIYF. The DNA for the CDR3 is TGTGCCAGCAGCTTGGATCCTGACGGGTACTCTGGAAACACCATATATTTT.

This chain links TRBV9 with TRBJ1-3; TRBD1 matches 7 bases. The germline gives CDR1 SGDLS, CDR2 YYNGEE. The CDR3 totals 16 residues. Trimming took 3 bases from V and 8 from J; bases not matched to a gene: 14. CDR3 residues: CASSASLTGSGDTIYF. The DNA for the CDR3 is TGTGCCAGCAGCGCATCCCTGACAGGGAGTGGCGACACCATATATTTT.

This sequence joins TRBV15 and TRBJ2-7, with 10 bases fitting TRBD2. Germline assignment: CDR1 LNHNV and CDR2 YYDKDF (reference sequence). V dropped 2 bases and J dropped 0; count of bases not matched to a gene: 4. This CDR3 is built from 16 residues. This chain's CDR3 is CATSRQGLADSYEQYF. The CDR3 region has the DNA TGTGCCACCAGCAGACAAGGACTAGCGGACTCCTACGAGCAGTACTTC.

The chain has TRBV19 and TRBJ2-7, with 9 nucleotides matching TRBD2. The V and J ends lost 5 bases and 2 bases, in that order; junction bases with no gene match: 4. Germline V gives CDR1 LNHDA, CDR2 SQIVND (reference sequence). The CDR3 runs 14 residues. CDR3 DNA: TGTGCCAGTAGTCGACTAGCGGACACCTACGAGCAGTACTTC. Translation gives CASSRLADTYEQYF. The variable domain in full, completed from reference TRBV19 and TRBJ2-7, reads DGGITQSPKYLFRKEGQNVTLSCEQNLNHDAMYWYRQDPGQGLRLIYYSQIVNDFQKGDIAEGYSVSREKKESFPLTVTSAQKNPTAFYLCASSRLADTYEQYFGPGTRLTVT.

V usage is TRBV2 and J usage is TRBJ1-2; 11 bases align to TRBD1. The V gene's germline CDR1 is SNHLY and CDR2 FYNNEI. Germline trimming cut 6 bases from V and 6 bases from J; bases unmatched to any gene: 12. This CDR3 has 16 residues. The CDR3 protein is CASSPRGDRGSHGYTF. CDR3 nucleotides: TGTGCCAGCAGCCCACGAGGGGACAGGGGGTCCCATGGCTACACCTTC.

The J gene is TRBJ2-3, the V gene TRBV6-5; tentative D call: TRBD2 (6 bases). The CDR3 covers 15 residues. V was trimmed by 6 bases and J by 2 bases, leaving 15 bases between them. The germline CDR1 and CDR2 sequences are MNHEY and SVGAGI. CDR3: CASRRDPALTDTQYF. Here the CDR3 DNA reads TGTGCCAGCAGGCGGGACCCGGCCCTCACAGATACGCAGTATTTT.

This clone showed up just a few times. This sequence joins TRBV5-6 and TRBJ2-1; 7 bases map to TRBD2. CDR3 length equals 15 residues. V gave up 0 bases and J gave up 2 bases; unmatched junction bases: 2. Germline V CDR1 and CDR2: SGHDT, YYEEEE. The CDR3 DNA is TGTGCCAGCAGCTTGGGCGGGAGCCCCTACAATGAGCAGTTCTTC. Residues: CASSLGGSPYNEQFF.